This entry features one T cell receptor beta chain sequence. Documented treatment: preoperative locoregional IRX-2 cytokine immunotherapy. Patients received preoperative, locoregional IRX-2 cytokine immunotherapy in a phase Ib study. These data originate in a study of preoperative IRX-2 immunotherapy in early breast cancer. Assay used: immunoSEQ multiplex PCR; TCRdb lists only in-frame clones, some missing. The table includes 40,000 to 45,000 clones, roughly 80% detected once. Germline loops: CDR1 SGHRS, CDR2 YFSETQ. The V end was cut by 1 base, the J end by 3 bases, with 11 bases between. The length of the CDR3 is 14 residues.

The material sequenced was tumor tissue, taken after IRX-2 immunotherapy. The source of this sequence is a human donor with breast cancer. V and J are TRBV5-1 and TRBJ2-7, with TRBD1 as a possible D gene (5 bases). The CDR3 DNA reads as TGCGCCAGCAGCTTGACAGGTGATTACTACGAGCAGTACTTC. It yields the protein CASSLTGDYYEQYF.